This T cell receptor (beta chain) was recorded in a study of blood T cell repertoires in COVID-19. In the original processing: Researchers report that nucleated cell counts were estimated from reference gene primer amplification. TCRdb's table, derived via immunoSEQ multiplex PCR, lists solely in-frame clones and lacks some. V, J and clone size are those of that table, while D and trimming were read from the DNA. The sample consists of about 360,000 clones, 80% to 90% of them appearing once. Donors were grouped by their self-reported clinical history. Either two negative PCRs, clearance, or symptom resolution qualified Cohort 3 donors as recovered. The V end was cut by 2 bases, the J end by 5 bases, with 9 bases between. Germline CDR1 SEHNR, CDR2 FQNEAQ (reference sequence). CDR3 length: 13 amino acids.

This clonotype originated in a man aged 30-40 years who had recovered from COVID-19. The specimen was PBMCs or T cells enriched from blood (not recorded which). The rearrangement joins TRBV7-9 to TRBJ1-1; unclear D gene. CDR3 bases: TGTGCCAGCAGCTTACAGATGGAGACTGAAGCTTTCTTT. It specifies CASSLQMETEAFF.